This T cell receptor (beta chain) was identified in a study of control samples from healthy donors and cancer patients. Some clones are missing from TCRdb's copy, which holds only in-frame ones; the method was immunoSEQ multiplex PCR. The sample consists of about 190,000 clones, roughly nine tenths of them appearing once. This clone came up once. Source material: blood. The receptor was derived from a man aged 25 to 45 in good health.

CDR3 sequence (DNA): TGCGCCAGCAGCTTCCGGGACAGGGGCTCGTCCGCGACCGAGCAGTACTTC. Encoded protein: CASSFRDRGSSATEQYF. The chain links TRBV5-1 to TRBJ2-7; the match to TRBD1 covers 10 bases. CDR1 and CDR2 (germline): SGHRS, YFSETQ. CDR3 size: 17 residues. Trimming took 2 bases from V and 6 from J; bases not matched to a gene: 14. Full variable domain (outside the CDR3, taken from reference TRBV5-1 and TRBJ2-7): KAGVTQTPRYLIKTRGQQVTLSCSPISGHRSVSWYQQTPGQGLQFLFEYFSETQRNKGNFPGRFSGRQFSNSRSEMNVSTLELGDSALYLCASSFRDRGSSATEQYFGPGTRLTVT.